The clone carrying this T cell receptor (beta chain) was observed at least ten times. The V and J ends lost 3 bases and 7 bases, in that order; junction bases with no gene match: 2. Per germline, CDR1 WSHSY and CDR2 SAAADI. CDR3 length equals 14 residues. In the authors' workflow: Amplifying reference gene primers gave estimates of nucleated cell counts. The repertoire was sequenced with immunoSEQ multiplex PCR; TCRdb's copy has only in-frame clones and lacks some. The D gene and trimming were derived from the DNA, and the V and J assignments and clone size from that table. Of approximately 110,000 clones in the sample, less than 75% are singletons; the top ten hold about 0.85%. This sample is drawn from a study of blood T cell repertoires in COVID-19. Study-level information: The United States, Italy and Spain provided the acute and convalescent COVID-19 samples. PBMCs, B-cell-depleted T cells, or T cells were the source of the cDNA or gDNA that made up the material.

The sample was peripheral blood. The receptor's source is a human donor with acute or convalescent COVID-19. The donor label of this sample is uncertain. The chain combines TRBV10-2 with TRBJ1-6; 8 bases fit TRBD1. The CDR3 sequence is CASSEDRGNSPLHF. CDR3 sequence (DNA): TGCGCCAGCAGTGAAGACAGGGGCAATTCACCCCTCCACTTT.